This section outlines one T cell receptor beta chain sequence together with its context. The read ends 3 residues early relative to the CDR3; the germline J gene fills the gap. Other DNA sequences from this sample encode an identical CDR3 as well. Germline V lookup: CDR1 SGDLS, CDR2 YYNGEE. The CDR3 loop spans 15 amino acids. With 2 bases clipped from V and 0 bases from J, the junction kept 2 bases outside the gene matches. The data stem from a study of T cells in women clearing cervical HPV infection. TCRdb's table, derived via immunoSEQ multiplex PCR, lists solely in-frame clones and lacks some. The sample table includes under 20,000 clones.

The sample consisted of blood buffy coat. This chain links TRBV9 with TRBJ2-3; 8 nucleotides match TRBD2. The clonotype comes from a woman aged 18 to 75 with a cervical HPV16 infection that either progressed to CIN3+ or cleared (not recorded which). The chain's CDR3 is CASSVAGGSTDTQYF. The DNA read from the CDR3 is TGTGCCAGCAGCGTCGCGGGGGGAAGCACAGATACG.